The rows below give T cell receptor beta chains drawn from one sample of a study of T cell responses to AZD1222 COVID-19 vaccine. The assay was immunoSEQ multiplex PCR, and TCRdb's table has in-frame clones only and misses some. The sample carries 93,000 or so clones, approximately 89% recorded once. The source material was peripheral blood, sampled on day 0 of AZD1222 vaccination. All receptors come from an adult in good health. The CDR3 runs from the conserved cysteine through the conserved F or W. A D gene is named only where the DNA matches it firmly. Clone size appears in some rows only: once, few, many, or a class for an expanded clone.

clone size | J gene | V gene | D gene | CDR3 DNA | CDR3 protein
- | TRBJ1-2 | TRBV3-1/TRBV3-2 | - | TGTGCCAGCAGCCAGCCCTACACCTTC | CASSQPYTF
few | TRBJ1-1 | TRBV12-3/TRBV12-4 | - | TGTGCCAGCAGTTTTTCGGGGAGAGCTGAAGCTTTCTTT | CASSFSGRAEAFF
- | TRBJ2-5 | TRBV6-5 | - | TGTGCCAGCAGAACCGGGCCGGAGACCCAGTACTTC | CASRTGPETQYF
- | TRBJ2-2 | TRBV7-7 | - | TGTGCTAGCAGCCCGAACACCGGGGAGCTGTTTTTT | CASSPNTGELFF
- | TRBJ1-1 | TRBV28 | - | TGTGCCAGCAGTTTAAAGGCCGGATTAGGTTTCTTT | CASSLKAGLGFF
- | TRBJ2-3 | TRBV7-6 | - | TGTGCCAGCAGCCCCACGCTGGAGGAGTTCCCCCTCCAGTATTTT | CASSPTLEEFPLQYF
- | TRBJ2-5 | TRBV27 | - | TGTGCCAGCAGTTTATCGTGGGGGGAAGAGACCCAGTACTTC | CASSLSWGEETQYF
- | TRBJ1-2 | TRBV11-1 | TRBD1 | TGTGCCAGCAGCTTAGTCCAGGGGGCTCGTGGCTACACCTTC | CASSLVQGARGYTF
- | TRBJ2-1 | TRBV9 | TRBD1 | TGTGCCAGCAGGGCTACAGGGGGCGATCGGAATGAGCAGTTCTTC | CASRATGGDRNEQFF
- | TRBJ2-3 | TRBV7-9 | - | TGTGCCAGCGGTCTAGCCACAGATACGCAGTATTTT | CASGLATDTQYF
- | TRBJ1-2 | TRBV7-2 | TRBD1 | TGTGCCAGCAGCCTACAGGGACAGGGGTATGGCTACACCTTC | CASSLQGQGYGYTF
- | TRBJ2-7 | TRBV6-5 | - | TGTGCCAGCAGGGACACAGGGTACATCTCCTACGAGCAGTACTTC | CASRDTGYISYEQYF
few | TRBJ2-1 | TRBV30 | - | TGTGCCTGGCAAATTATGGGGCAGCAGTTCTTC | CAWQIMGQQFF
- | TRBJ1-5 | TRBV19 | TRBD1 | TGTGCCAGTTGCTTACAGGGGAACAATCAGCCCCAGCATTTT | CASCLQGNNQPQHF
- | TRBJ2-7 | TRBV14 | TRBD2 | TGTGCCAGCAGCCAAGTTACGGGGAGGGGCGAGCAGTACTTC | CASSQVTGRGEQYF
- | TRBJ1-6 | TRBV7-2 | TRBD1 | TGTGCCAGCAGCCCCCTCCCGGGACAGGGGGGCTCACCCCTCCACTTT | CASSPLPGQGGSPLHF
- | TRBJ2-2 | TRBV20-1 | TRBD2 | TGCAGTGCTAGTGGGACTAGCGGGACTGCGAACACCGGGGAGCTGTTTTTT | CSASGTSGTANTGELFF
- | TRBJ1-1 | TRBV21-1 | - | TGTGCCATTACGAACGGGGGGAACACTGAAGCTTTCTTT | CAITNGGNTEAFF
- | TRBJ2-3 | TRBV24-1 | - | TGTGCCACCAGTGATTTGTCAGGGAGGCAGCAGTATTTT | CATSDLSGRQQYF
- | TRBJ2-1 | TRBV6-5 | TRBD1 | TGTGCCAGCAGACCAGGGGGTGACTTCAATGAGCAGTTCTTC | CASRPGGDFNEQFF
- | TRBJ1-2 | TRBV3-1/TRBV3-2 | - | TGTGCCAGCAGCCCGGACTACTACGGCTACACCTTC | CASSPDYYGYTF
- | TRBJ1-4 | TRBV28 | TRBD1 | TGTGCCAGCAGTTTCCCCGGACAGGTCTTTGAAAAACTGTTTTTT | CASSFPGQVFEKLFF
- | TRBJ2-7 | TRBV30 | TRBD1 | TGTGCCTGGAGCCCCAGGGGGCAGGACGAGCAGTACTTC | CAWSPRGQDEQYF
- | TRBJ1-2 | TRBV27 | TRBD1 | TGTGCCAGCAGCTTAAGGGACAGTGACTATGGCTACACCTTC | CASSLRDSDYGYTF
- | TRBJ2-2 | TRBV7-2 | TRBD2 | TGTGCCAGCAGCATCGGGGGGGCGAACACCGGGGAGCTGTTTTTT | CASSIGGANTGELFF
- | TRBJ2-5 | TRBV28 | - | TGTGCCAGCAAACAACACGAGACCCAGTACTTC | CASKQHETQYF
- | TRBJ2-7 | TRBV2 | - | TGTGCCAGCAGCGGTGACCTCTACGAGCAGTACTTC | CASSGDLYEQYF
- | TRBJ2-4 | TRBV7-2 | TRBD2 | TGTGCCAGCAGATTACCGGGACTAGGGTCAGACATTCAGTACTTC | CASRLPGLGSDIQYF
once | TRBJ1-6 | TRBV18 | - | TGTGCCAGCTCACCAGGGGGGGCATGGCTTAATTCACCCCTCCACTTT | CASSPGGAWLNSPLHF
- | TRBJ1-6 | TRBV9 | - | TGTGCCAGCAGCCCCCGGGGGGCTAGTTCACCCCTCCACTTT | CASSPRGASSPLHF
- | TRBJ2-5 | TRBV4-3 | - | TGCGCCAGCAGCCTGACGGACTCGGAGACCCAGTACTTC | CASSLTDSETQYF
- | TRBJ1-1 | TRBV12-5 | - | TGTGCTAGTGGTTTGGCCGACGGGAACACTGAAGCTTTCTTT | CASGLADGNTEAFF
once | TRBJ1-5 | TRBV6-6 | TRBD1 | TGTGCCAGCAGTCCTCGACAGGGCGAGAATAGCAATCAGCCCCAGCATTTT | CASSPRQGENSNQPQHF
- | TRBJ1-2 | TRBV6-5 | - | TGTGCCGCCGGAGAAGGACAGACCAGAACCTATGGCTACACCTTC | CAAGEGQTRTYGYTF
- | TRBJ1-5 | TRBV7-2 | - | TGTGCCAGCAGCTTAGTGGGCGGTGATAGCAATCAGCCCCAGCATTTT | CASSLVGGDSNQPQHF
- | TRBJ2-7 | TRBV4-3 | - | TGCGCCAGCAGCCAAGACACCTCATTGCCCTACGAGCAGTACTTC | CASSQDTSLPYEQYF
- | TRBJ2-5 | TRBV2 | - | TGTGCCAGCAGTGTGAACAGATTAGAGACCCAGTACTTC | CASSVNRLETQYF
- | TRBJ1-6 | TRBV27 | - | TGTGCCAGCAGTTTCCAAAGTTCTTCCCTCCACTTT | CASSFQSSSLHF
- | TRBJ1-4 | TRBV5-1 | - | TGCGCCAGCAGCTCGAAAGGGGCAACTAATGAAAAACTGTTTTTT | CASSSKGATNEKLFF
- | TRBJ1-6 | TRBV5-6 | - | TGTGCCAGCAGCTCACCGGCCCTACCGAGGGATTCACCCCTCCACTTT | CASSSPALPRDSPLHF
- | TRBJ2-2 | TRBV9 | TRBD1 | TGTGCCAGCAGCATTAGGACAGGGGGCGGGGAGCTGTTTTTT | CASSIRTGGGELFF
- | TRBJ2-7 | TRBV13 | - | TGTGCCAGCAGCTTATTGACAGGAAGTACCTACGAGCAGTACTTC | CASSLLTGSTYEQYF
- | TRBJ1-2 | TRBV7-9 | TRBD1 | TGTGCCAGCAGCTTCAAGCAGGGGGCTACGGACACCTTC | CASSFKQGATDTF
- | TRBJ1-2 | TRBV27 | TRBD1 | TGTGCCAGCAGGGGGGACAGGCTGGTGGGCGGCTACACCTTC | CASRGDRLVGGYTF
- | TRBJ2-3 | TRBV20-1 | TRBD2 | TGCAGTGCTAGTAATTGGCTAGCGGGAGGAGGTACAGATACGCAGTATTTT | CSASNWLAGGGTDTQYF
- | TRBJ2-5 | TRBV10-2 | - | TGCGCCAGCAGTGAGTCGGGGGAGACCCAGTACTTC | CASSESGETQYF
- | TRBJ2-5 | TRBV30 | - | TGTGCCTGGAGTCGTCGGGGGCGGGAGACCCAGTACTTC | CAWSRRGRETQYF
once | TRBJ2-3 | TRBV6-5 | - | TGTGCCAGCAGTTACTCGCTTCCGAGCACAGATACGCAGTATTTT | CASSYSLPSTDTQYF
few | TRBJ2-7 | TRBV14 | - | TGTGCCAGCAGCCAAGAACGGCGGAGCGTGACTACCCTTAACTACGAGCAGTACTTC | CASSQERRSVTTLNYEQYF
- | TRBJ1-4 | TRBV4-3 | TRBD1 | TGCGCCAGCAGTCGGACAGGGGCGACTAATGAAAAACTGTTTTTT | CASSRTGATNEKLFF
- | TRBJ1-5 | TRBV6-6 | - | TGTGCCAGCAGTTACCGGGTCGTGGGCAATCAGCCCCAGCATTTT | CASSYRVVGNQPQHF